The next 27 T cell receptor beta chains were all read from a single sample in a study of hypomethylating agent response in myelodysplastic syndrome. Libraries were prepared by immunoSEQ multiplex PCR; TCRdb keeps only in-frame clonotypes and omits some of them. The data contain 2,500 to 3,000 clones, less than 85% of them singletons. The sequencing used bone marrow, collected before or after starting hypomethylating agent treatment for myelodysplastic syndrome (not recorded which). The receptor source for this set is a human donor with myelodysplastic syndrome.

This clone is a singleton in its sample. The DNA for the CDR3 is TGTGCCAGCAGCGCCTCTACCTACAATGAGCAGTTCTTC. It encodes CASSASTYNEQFF. This chain joins TRBV9 and TRBJ2-1; D uncertain. Germline CDR1 is SGDLS and CDR2 is YYNGEE. The CDR3 length is 13 residues. V lost 3 bases and J 2 bases, leaving 6 bases between the germline ends.

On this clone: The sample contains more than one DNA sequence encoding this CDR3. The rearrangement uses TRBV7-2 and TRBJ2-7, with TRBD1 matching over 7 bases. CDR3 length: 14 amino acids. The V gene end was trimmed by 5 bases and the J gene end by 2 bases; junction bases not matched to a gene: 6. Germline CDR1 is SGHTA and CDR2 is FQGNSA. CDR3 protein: CASSPSRGPYEQYF. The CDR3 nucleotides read TGTGCCAGCAGCCCCTCGAGGGGGCCCTACGAGCAGTACTTC.

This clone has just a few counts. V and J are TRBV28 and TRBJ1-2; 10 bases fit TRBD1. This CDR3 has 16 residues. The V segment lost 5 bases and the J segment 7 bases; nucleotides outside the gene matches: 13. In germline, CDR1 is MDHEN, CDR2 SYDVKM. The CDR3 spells CASSPLPRDRGSGYTF. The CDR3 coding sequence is TGTGCCAGCAGTCCCTTACCCCGGGACAGGGGTTCTGGCTACACCTTC.

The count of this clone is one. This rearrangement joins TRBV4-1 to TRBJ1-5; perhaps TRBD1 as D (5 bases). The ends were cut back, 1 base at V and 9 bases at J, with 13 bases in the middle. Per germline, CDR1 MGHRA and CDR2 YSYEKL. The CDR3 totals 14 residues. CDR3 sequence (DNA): TGCGCCAGCAGCCAAGGTGCAGGGTGGGGGCCCCAGCATTTT. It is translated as CASSQGAGWGPQHF.

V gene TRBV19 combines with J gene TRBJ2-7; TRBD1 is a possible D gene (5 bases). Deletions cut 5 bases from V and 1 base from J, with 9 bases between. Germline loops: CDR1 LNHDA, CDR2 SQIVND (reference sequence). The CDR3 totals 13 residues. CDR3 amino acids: CASSVQASYEQYF. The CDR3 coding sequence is TGTGCCAGTAGTGTACAGGCATCCTACGAGCAGTACTTC.

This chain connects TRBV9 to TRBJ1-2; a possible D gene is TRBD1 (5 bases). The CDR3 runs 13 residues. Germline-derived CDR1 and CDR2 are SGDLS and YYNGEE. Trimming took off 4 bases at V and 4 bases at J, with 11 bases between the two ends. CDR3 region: CASSPQDSYGYTF. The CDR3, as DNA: TGTGCCAGCAGCCCCCAAGACAGCTATGGCTACACCTTC.

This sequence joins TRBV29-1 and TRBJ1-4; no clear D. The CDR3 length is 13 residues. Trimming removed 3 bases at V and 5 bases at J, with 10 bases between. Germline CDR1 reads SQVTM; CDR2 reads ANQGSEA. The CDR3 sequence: CSVELQSNEKLFF. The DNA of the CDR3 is TGCAGCGTTGAGCTCCAGTCAAATGAAAAACTGTTTTTT.

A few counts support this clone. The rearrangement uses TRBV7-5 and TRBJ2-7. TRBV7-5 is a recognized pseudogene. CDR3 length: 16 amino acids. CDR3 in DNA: TGTGCCAGCAGCCTAGGGGGGGGCTCGACAGGGCCCGAGCAGTACTTC. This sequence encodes CASSLGGGSTGPEQYF.

CDR3 residues: CASSFPGQGGNQPQHF. The CDR3 bases are TGTGCCAGCAGTTTTCCCGGACAGGGTGGCAATCAGCCCCAGCATTTT. The chain has TRBV28 and TRBJ1-5; TRBD1 matches at 8 bases. This CDR3 spans 16 amino acids. After removal of 3 bases from V and 2 bases from J, the junction contained 6 bases not matched to a gene. The V gene's germline CDR1 is MDHEN and CDR2 SYDVKM.

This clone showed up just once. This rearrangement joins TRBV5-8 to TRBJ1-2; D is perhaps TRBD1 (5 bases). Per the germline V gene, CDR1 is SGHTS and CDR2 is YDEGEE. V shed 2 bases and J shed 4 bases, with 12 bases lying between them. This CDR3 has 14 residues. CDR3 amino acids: CASSFVQGGYGYTF. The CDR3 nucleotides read TGTGCCAGCAGCTTTGTCCAGGGCGGCTATGGCTACACCTTC.

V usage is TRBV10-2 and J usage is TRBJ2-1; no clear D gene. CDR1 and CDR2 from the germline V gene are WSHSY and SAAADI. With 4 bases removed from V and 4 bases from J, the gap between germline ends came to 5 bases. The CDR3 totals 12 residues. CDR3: CASSVAYNEQFF. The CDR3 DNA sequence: TGCGCCAGCAGTGTTGCTTACAATGAGCAGTTCTTC.

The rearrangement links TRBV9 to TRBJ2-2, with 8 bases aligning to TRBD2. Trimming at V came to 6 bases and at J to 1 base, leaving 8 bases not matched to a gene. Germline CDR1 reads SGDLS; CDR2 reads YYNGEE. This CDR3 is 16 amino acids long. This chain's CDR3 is CASTLGLAGNTGELFF. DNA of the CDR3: TGTGCCAGCACCCTGGGGCTAGCGGGGAACACCGGGGAGCTGTTTTTT.

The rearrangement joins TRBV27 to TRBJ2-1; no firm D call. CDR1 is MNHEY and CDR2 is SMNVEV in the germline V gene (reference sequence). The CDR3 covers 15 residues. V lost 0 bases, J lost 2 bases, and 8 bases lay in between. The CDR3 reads CASSLSNRAYNEQFF. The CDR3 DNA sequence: TGTGCCAGCAGTTTATCCAACAGAGCCTACAATGAGCAGTTCTTC.

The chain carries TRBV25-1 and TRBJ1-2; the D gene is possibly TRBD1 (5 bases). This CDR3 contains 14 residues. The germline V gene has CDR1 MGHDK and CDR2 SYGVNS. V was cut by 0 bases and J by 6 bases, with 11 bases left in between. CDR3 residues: CASSEYLGVDGYTF. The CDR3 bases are TGTGCCAGCAGTGAATATTTGGGGGTAGATGGCTACACCTTC.

CDR3 DNA: TGTGCCAGCAGCCGGGACAGGGGCCAAGAGACCCAGTACTTC. Amino acids: CASSRDRGQETQYF. The chain carries TRBV5-4 and TRBJ2-5, with 10 bases lining up with TRBD1. The CDR3 has 14 residues. Germline V lookup: CDR1 SGHNT, CDR2 YYREEE (reference sequence). V lost 4 bases to trimming and J lost 1 base; unmatched junction nucleotides: 1.

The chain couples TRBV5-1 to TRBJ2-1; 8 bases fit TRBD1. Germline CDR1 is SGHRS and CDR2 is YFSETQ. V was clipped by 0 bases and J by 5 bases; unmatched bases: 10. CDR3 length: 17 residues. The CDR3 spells CASSLDRGIGVNNEQFF. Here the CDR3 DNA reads TGCGCCAGCAGCTTGGACAGGGGGATAGGTGTTAACAATGAGCAGTTCTTC.

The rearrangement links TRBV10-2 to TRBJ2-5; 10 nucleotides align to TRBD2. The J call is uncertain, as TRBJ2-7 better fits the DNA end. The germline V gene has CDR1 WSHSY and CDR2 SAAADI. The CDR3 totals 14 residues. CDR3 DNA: TGCGCCAGCGGGGTAGCGGGGGGATCCTACGAGCAGTACTTC. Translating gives CASGVAGGSYEQYF.

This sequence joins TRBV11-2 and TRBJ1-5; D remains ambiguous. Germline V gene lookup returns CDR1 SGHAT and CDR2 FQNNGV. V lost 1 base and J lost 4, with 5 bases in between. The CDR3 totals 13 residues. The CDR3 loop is CASSLGRNQPQHF. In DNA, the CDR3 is TGTGCCAGCAGCTTAGGGAGAAATCAGCCCCAGCATTTT.

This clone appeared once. CDR3 protein: CASSTNTQGGYEQYF. The DNA for the CDR3 is TGCGCCAGCAGTACTAATACCCAGGGTGGGTACGAGCAGTACTTC. J is TRBJ2-7 and V is TRBV5-1; perhaps TRBD1 as D (5 bases). The CDR3 contains 15 residues. Germline CDR1 and CDR2: SGHRS and YFSETQ. V dropped 5 bases and J dropped 4 bases, with 19 bases sitting between them.

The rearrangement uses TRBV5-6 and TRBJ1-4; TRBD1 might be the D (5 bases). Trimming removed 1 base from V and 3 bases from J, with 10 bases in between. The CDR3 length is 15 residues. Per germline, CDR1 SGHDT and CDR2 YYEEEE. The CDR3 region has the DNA TGTGCCAGCAGCTTGTGGGGGATGGCTAATGAAAAACTGTTTTTT. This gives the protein CASSLWGMANEKLFF.

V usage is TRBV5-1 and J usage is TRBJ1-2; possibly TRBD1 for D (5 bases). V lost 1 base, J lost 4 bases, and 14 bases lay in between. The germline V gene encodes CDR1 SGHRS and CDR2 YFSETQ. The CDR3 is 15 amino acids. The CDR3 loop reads CASSLTRQLGYGYTF. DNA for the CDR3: TGCGCCAGCAGCTTGACCAGACAGTTAGGCTATGGCTACACCTTC. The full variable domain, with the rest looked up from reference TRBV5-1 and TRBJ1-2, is KAGVTQTPRYLIKTRGQQVTLSCSPISGHRSVSWYQQTPGQGLQFLFEYFSETQRNKGNFPGRFSGRQFSNSRSEMNVSTLELGDSALYLCASSLTRQLGYGYTFGSGTRLTVV.

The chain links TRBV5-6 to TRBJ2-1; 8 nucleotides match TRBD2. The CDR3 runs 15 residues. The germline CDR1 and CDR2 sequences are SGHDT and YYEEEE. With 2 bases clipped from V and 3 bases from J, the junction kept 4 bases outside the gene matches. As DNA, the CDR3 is TGTGCCAGCAGCTTAGCGGGGGTCATCTACAATGAGCAGTTCTTC. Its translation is CASSLAGVIYNEQFF.

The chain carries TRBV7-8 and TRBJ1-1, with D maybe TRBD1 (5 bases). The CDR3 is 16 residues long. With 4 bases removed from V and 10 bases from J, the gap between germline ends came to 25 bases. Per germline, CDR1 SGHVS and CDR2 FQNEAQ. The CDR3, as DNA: TGTGCCAGCAGCTATCCAAGAGGGCGACAGATGGTGGGAGCTTTCTTT. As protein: CASSYPRGRQMVGAFF.

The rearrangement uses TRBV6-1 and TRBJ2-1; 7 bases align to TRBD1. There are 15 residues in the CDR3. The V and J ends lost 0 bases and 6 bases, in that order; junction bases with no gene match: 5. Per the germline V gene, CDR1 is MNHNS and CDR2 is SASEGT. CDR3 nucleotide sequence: TGTGCCAGCAGTGAAGCAGGGGGCGCTACCAATGAGCAGTTCTTC. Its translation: CASSEAGGATNEQFF.

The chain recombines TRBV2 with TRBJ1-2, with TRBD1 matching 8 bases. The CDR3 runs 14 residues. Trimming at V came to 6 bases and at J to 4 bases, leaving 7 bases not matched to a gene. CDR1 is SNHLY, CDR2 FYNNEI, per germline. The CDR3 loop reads CASRFSTGAYGYTF. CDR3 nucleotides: TGTGCCAGCAGGTTCTCGACAGGGGCCTATGGCTACACCTTC.

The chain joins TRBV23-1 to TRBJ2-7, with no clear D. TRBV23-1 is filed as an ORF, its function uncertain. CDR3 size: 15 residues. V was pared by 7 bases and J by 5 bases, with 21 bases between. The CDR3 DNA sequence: TGCGCCAGCATCCAGCCCGGGTCCTCTTCCCACGAGCAGTACTTC. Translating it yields CASIQPGSSSHEQYF.

CDR3 amino acids: CASSERSFPIYEQYF. In nucleotides, the CDR3 is TGTGCCAGCAGTGAGAGGAGCTTCCCCATCTACGAGCAGTACTTC. The chain employs TRBV6-1 and TRBJ2-7; D gene unclear. Germline values: CDR1 MNHNS, CDR2 SASEGT. V was pared by 3 bases and J by 3 bases, with 15 bases between. The CDR3 extends over 15 amino acids.